The 15 T cell receptor beta chains given below trace back to one sample, sequenced in a study of CXCR3-negative and CXCR3-positive naive CD8 T cells. Study-wide results and caveats: Researchers report that CXCR3-positive naive cells carry more hydrophobic TRB CDR3s than CXCR3-negative naive cells.

Their antigens remain unidentified. 5' RACE that incorporated UMI labels was used to prepare the TRB cDNA libraries. TCRdb reprocessed the 5' RACE reads; each CDR3 protein has one entry and no DNA is given. In all, the sample yields some 140,000 distinct CDR3 sequences. Specimen: naive CXCR3+ CD8+ T cells from blood. Subset specified: CD45RO-CCR7+CD27+CD95- naive CD8+ T cells expressing CXCR3 (TNR3+). Receptor source: a human donor in good health. Some clones in this sample may be carry-over from other donors' samples.

The chain links TRBV7-6 to TRBJ2-5; TCRdb returns TRBD1, unconfirmable since there is no DNA. The CDR3 loop spans 14 amino acids. The germline CDR1 and CDR2 sequences are SGHVS and FNYEAQ. CDR3 loop: CASGLGGGQETQYF.

This CDR3 is CSHTGNYGYTF. This chain uses TRBV29-1 with TRBJ1-2; the TRBD1 assignment by TCRdb is unverifiable without DNA. The CDR3 is 11 residues long. Germline CDR1 and CDR2: SQVTM and ANQGSEA. Full variable domain (remainder filled in from reference TRBV29-1 and TRBJ1-2): SAVISQKPSRDICQRGTSLTIQCQVDSQVTMMFWYRQQPGQSLTLIATANQGSEATYESGFVIDKFPISRPNLTFSTLTVSNMSPEDSSIYLCSHTGNYGYTFGSGTRLTVV.

The V gene is TRBV29-1, the J gene TRBJ2-3; the TCRdb call, TRBD1, lacks DNA for checking. The germline CDR1 and CDR2 sequences are SQVTM and ANQGSEA. This CDR3 is 15 amino acids long. The CDR3 here is CSVEPRHWGTDTQYF.

The rearrangement uses TRBV29-1 and TRBJ2-7; checking the TCRdb D call of TRBD1 is not possible without DNA. The CDR3 spans 14 residues. Per the germline V gene, CDR1 is SQVTM and CDR2 is ANQGSEA. CDR3 residues: CSVEGRAGGNEQYF.

V usage is TRBV29-1 and J usage is TRBJ2-1; TCRdb selects TRBD2, and the lack of DNA leaves this call unchecked. The CDR3 has 15 amino acids. Germline assignment: CDR1 SQVTM and CDR2 ANQGSEA. CDR3 sequence: CSVPISGRLGNEQFF.

The rearrangement links TRBV29-1 to TRBJ2-7; TCRdb designates TRBD1, a call that cannot be tested without DNA. CDR3 size: 15 residues. CDR1 and CDR2 (germline): SQVTM, ANQGSEA. CDR3 sequence reads: CSVVPGALNNYEQYF.

The chain has TRBV29-1 and TRBJ2-1. Germline CDR1 and CDR2: SQVTM and ANQGSEA. The CDR3 length is 14 residues. CDR3 sequence: CSVEPAENYNEQFF.

This sequence joins TRBV7-9 and TRBJ2-7; TCRdb outputs TRBD1, but without DNA this stays unchecked. CDR1 and CDR2 (germline): SEHNR, FQNEAQ (reference sequence). The CDR3 spans 18 residues. The CDR3 spells CASSSPRGQPSGHYEQYF.

The chain carries TRBV15 and TRBJ2-7; absent DNA, TCRdb's TRBD1 call cannot be checked. The CDR3 consists of 16 residues. Germline V gene sequence: CDR1 LNHNV, CDR2 YYDKDF (reference sequence). CDR3: CATSTGAPTSSYEQYF.

The V gene is TRBV7-2, the J gene TRBJ2-7; TCRdb's D call, TRBD1, is unchecked because there is no DNA. Germline V CDR1 and CDR2: SGHTA, FQGNSA. The CDR3 length is 15 residues. The chain's CDR3 is CASSPPGQGSDEQYF.

The rearrangement uses TRBV23-1 and TRBJ2-7. TRBV23-1 is an ORF, and what it does is uncertain. This CDR3 comprises 14 residues. CDR3 amino acids: CASSQSGLSYEQYF.

The chain's CDR3 is CASSLSWDSTQPQHF. This chain links TRBV7-9 with TRBJ1-5; no DNA is available, so the TRBD1 call from TCRdb remains unchecked. Germline CDR1 reads SEHNR; CDR2 reads FQNEAQ (reference sequence). The CDR3 has 15 residues.

The chain has TRBV29-1 and TRBJ2-1; TCRdb outputs TRBD1, but without DNA this stays unchecked. CDR1 is SQVTM and CDR2 is ANQGSEA in the germline V gene. CDR3 length: 13 residues. CDR3 protein: CSVPPSGANEQFF.

The rearrangement uses TRBV12-3 or TRBV12-4 and TRBJ2-1; TCRdb's D call, TRBD1, is unchecked because there is no DNA. The CDR3 has 16 amino acids. The CDR3 region is CASSLIRGTVVGEQFF.

The CDR3: CASSLVGGSNSPLHF. The genes are TRBV7-2 and TRBJ1-6. The CDR3 totals 15 residues. From germline, CDR1 is SGHTA and CDR2 FQGNSA.